This T cell receptor beta chain was captured by sequencing in a study of CD8+ T cells in alopecia areata. General study findings and limits: In patients, TCRs were shared less clearly than in mice, and HLA may possibly be involved. Alphabeta T cells residing in normal skin are also sequenced in scalp samples. Normal scalp showed lower clonality than lesional scalp, especially alopecia totalis/universalis.

Isolated RNA was reverse transcribed into cDNA used as the sequencing template. This table comes from immunoSEQ multiplex PCR, and its TCRdb copy is limited to in-frame clones, with some not included. The profile shows 110,000 or so clones, about 61% of them singletons. Sorted out of PBMCs were CD4+ T cells and CD8+ T cells. This CDR3 comprises 13 residues. J was trimmed by 7 bases and V by 4 bases; bases with no gene match: 9. Germline V gives CDR1 SQVTM, CDR2 ANQGSEA. As concerns this clone: The antigen remains undetermined.

The sequencing sample was made of CD4+ T cells sorted from blood. This chain joins TRBV29-1 and TRBJ2-7; TRBD1 aligns across 8 bases. The sequence derives from a human donor in good health. The CDR3: CSVATSTGEEQYF. The CDR3 DNA reads as TGCAGCGTTGCCACTTCGACAGGGGAAGAGCAGTACTTC.